This TCR beta chain was sequenced for a study of a mutant IDH1 vaccine in newly diagnosed glioma (dated by TCRdb to 2020 to 2022). Broadly, across the study: Vaccination was initiated 4-6 weeks after radiotherapy alone, or concurrently with temozolomide cycles in the chemotherapy-containing groups. Of the 25 to 40 patients who were treated, 62.5% were male and around 40% were female, and the mean age was roughly 40 years. Prior to enrollment, patients had been given standard therapy consisting of radiotherapy alone, temozolomide alone, or radiochemotherapy with temozolomide, with the combination given to most patients. Visit V12 was the week-35 safety follow-up and visit V13 was the week-47 end of study. Six visits were used for peripheral blood collection: V03 (baseline), V05, V07, V10, V12 and V13. Longitudinal TCRB deep sequencing was done for 20 to 25 treated patients, wherever samples were available for exploratory analyses.

Turning to this clone: No cognate antigen has been identified for it. Per-nucleotide qualities are absent, and no much larger clonotype sits a single base away.

Study-wide findings and limitations: Pseudoprogression seemed to be unrelated to changes in the top peripheral T cell clonotypes found by TCRB sequencing. Availability determined which PBMC samples were chosen for TCRB deep sequencing. It was noted by the authors that analyses of patient blood samples could not be reproduced owing to sample limitations. Vaccine-induced immune responses across multiple MHC alleles were detected in about 92% of patients.

In the germline V gene, CDR1 corresponds to SGHDN and CDR2 to FVKESK. The V end loses 4 bases and the J end loses 1 base, and a stretch of 7 bases separates them. Reading from cysteine to phenylalanine, the CDR3 counts 13 amino acids. The entry retains the CDR3 DNA only, 39 bases that are in frame from base 1. The intended sense of this specimen's time point label: week 35, safety follow-up. Every vaccine dose consisted of 300 ug of a 20-mer mutant IDH1 peptide in Montanide, administered subcutaneously together with topical imiquimod. Patients received eight vaccinations in weeks 1, 3, 5, 7, 11, 15, 19 and 23, corresponding to visits V03 through V10. The donors had newly diagnosed IDH1-mutant astrocytomas of WHO grade 3 or 4 that showed loss of nuclear ATRX. The samples were drawn from NOA16, a multicentre, single-arm, open-label phase I trial in Germany that tested a mutant IDH1 peptide vaccine in humans for the first time. Genomic DNA for TCRB sequencing was extracted from EDTA blood using the DNeasy Blood and Tissue Kit.

The library was prepared using the immunoSEQ multiplex PCR assay. The hsTCRB Kit was used according to the manufacturer's protocol to amplify rearranged TCR beta chain sequences. TCRB libraries were sequenced on an Illumina MiSeq. Per the authors' processing: Demultiplexing, trimming and gene mapping were performed with the kit vendor's proprietary platform. What TCRdb holds here is the immuneACCESS table cut down to in-frame rearrangements. Part of the clones is not present; checked against another copy, under half of the missing clones reflect an unresolved V gene, and the others are unexplained. V and J calls and clone size are copied from that table; D and trimming were computed from the DNA. This sample gives tens of thousands of clones in total; approximately 87% of them show up just once. Over 1.5% of the sample rests with the top ten.

The sample in question was PBMCs, obtained from a glioma patient whose treatment included an IDH1 peptide vaccine. This clonotype was sampled from a man aged 40-55 years with glioma. The sequence links TRBV14 to TRBJ1-1; the D gene cannot be named for sure. The bases are TGTGCCAGCAGCCTAGACTGGAACACTGAAGCTTTCTTT. This codes for CASSLDWNTEAFF.